These 6 T cell receptor beta chains came from one sample sequenced in a study of blood T cell repertoires in COVID-19. The data were produced by immunoSEQ multiplex PCR, yet TCRdb's version contains in-frame clones alone and is incomplete. The table lists approximately 40,000 clones, more than 75% of them singletons, with about an eighth in the top ten. The sequenced sample was peripheral blood. The receptors were gathered from a human donor in a cohort sampled during active COVID-19.

V and J are TRBV10-3 and TRBJ1-2; D not resolved. Trimming stripped 1 base from V and 3 bases from J, with 12 bases between. CDR3 length: 15 residues. Germline V gene data show CDR1 as ENHRY and CDR2 as SYGVKD. The CDR3 sequence: CAISELTAGDYGYTF. The CDR3 region has the DNA TGTGCCATCAGTGAGTTGACCGCGGGAGACTATGGCTACACCTTC.

The rearrangement uses TRBV7-3 and TRBJ1-6, with TRBD1 matching over 7 bases. Germline assignment: CDR1 SGHTA and CDR2 FQGTGA. The CDR3 is 14 residues long. Unmatched junction bases numbered 8, after V lost 5 bases and J lost 10 bases. The CDR3 region has the DNA TGTGCCAGCAGCCCCGGACAGGCGGGATCACCCCTCCACTTT. The encoded protein is CASSPGQAGSPLHF.

The gene calls are TRBV18 and TRBJ2-2, with 9 bases identical to TRBD2. Trimming cost V 5 bases and J 6 bases; bases outside gene matches: 7. CDR1 and CDR2 (germline): KGHSH, LQKENI. This CDR3 comprises 15 residues. In DNA, the CDR3 is TGTGCCAGCTCAGTCGGACTAGCGATAGCCGGGGAGCTGTTTTTT. It is translated as CASSVGLAIAGELFF.

The genes are TRBV5-1 and TRBJ2-5; D unresolved. V was pared by 4 bases and J by 0 bases, with 13 bases between. The CDR3 has 15 residues. Germline V gene data show CDR1 as SGHRS and CDR2 as YFSETQ. CDR3 coding DNA: TGCGCCAGCAGCCGTTCCGGGTCCTACCAAGAGACCCAGTACTTC. Amino acid sequence: CASSRSGSYQETQYF.

The gene calls are TRBV19 and TRBJ2-3; D unclear. The germline V and J ends were trimmed by 3 bases and 4 bases, with 17 bases remaining between them. CDR1 is LNHDA, CDR2 SQIVND, per germline (reference sequence). The CDR3 covers 16 residues. CDR3: CASSIRFGESADTQYF. The DNA of the CDR3 is TGTGCCAGTAGTATCAGGTTTGGCGAATCCGCAGATACGCAGTATTTT.

The rearrangement links TRBV3-1 (or the pseudogene TRBV3-2) to TRBJ1-1; 7 nucleotides agree with TRBD1. The CDR3 has 15 amino acids. Trimming took 5 bases from V and 2 from J; bases not matched to a gene: 8. In germline, CDR1 is LGHDT, CDR2 YNNKEL (reference sequence). CDR3 region: CASSKAKGANTEAFF. CDR3 coding DNA: TGTGCCAGCAGCAAGGCGAAGGGGGCTAACACTGAAGCTTTCTTT.